This is a list of T cell receptor beta chains from one sample in a study of T cell responses to AZD1222 COVID-19 vaccine. TCRdb's table, derived via immunoSEQ multiplex PCR, lists solely in-frame clones and lacks some. Among about 73,000 clones listed, 89% were seen once. Sequences were derived from peripheral blood, sampled 28 days after the second AZD1222 dose. The source of these receptors is an adult who received the AZD1222 COVID-19 vaccine. CDR3s include the opening cysteine and the closing phenylalanine or tryptophan. D genes are given only for firm matches. Clone size is given for some rows only: seen once, a few or many times, or a class if the clone is expanded.

TRBJ2-3,TRBV5-4,-,-,TGTGCCAGCAGCTCCCCCACAGATACGCAGTATTTT,CASSSPTDTQYF
TRBJ1-1,TRBV12-3/TRBV12-4,-,-,TGTGCCAGCAGCCCAGGGAACCCTGAAGCTTTCTTT,CASSPGNPEAFF
TRBJ2-1,TRBV7-8,-,-,TGTGCCAGCAGCTCGTGGGAGCCCTCTAAAAATGAGCAGTTCTTC,CASSSWEPSKNEQFF
TRBJ1-6,TRBV3-1/TRBV3-2,once,-,TGTGCCAGCAGCCCCGACAGGACGAGCTCCTATAATTCACCCCTCCACTTT,CASSPDRTSSYNSPLHF
TRBJ2-1,TRBV11-2,once,TRBD2,TGTGCCAGCAGACCTATAGGGACTAGCGGGAGTAATGAGCAGTTCTTC,CASRPIGTSGSNEQFF
TRBJ1-4,TRBV19,-,-,TGTGCCAGTAAATTTGCTCGGGGAAGTGGTAATGAAAAACTGTTTTTT,CASKFARGSGNEKLFF
TRBJ2-1,TRBV25-1,-,-,TGTGCCAGCAGCGGGACTTCTATCTCCTACAATGAGCAGTTCTTC,CASSGTSISYNEQFF
TRBJ1-3,TRBV9,once,-,TGTGCCAGCAGCCTAGATAAGGGGTACTCTGGAAACACCATATATTTT,CASSLDKGYSGNTIYF
TRBJ2-1,TRBV9,-,TRBD2,TGTGCCAGCAGCGGTCTCCTGGGGGGGGGCTCCTACAATGAGCAGTTCTTC,CASSGLLGGGSYNEQFF
TRBJ2-1,TRBV9,few,-,TGTGCCAGCAGCGTCGAACCATACAATGAGCAGTTCTTC,CASSVEPYNEQFF
TRBJ2-7,TRBV30,once,-,TGTGCCTGGAGTGGGGACCCCAGGGGGGAATTAACCTACGAGCAGTACTTC,CAWSGDPRGELTYEQYF